A single sample gave rise to the 25 T cell receptor beta chains below, sequenced in a study of cytomegalovirus exposure and HLA in healthy donors. With 60 Vbeta and 13 Jbeta primers, the PCR was carried out. Sequenced by immunoSEQ multiplex PCR; TCRdb stores in-frame clones only, minus some. The sample includes about 97,000 clones, 81% seen only once; the top ten take under 5.5%. Sequencing input: PBMCs. These receptors were obtained from a man aged 35 to 55 in good health and CMV-seropositive.

J is TRBJ1-5 and V is TRBV9; possibly TRBD1 for D (6 bases). The length of the CDR3 is 12 residues. V was trimmed by 0 bases and J by 9 bases, leaving 7 bases between them. Looked up from germline, CDR1 is SGDLS and CDR2 is YYNGEE. CDR3 sequence (DNA): TGTGCCAGCAGCGTAGAAGGGGGGCCCCAGCATTTT. This codes for CASSVEGGPQHF.

This chain links TRBV28 with TRBJ2-7, with 12 bases fitting TRBD2. CDR3 size: 14 residues. Germline CDR1 reads MDHEN; CDR2 reads SYDVKM. Unmatched junction bases numbered 2, after V lost 4 bases and J lost 4 bases. The chain's CDR3 is CASSSSGRGYEQYF. The CDR3, as DNA: TGTGCCAGCAGTTCTAGCGGGAGGGGTTACGAGCAGTACTTC.

The J gene is TRBJ2-2, the V gene TRBV6-1; no firm D call. V was trimmed by 7 bases and J by 5 bases, leaving 8 bases between them. The CDR3 totals 12 residues. The germline V gene encodes CDR1 MNHNS and CDR2 SASEGT. In DNA form, the CDR3 reads TGTGCCAGCATCCCGGAGACCGGGGAGCTGTTTTTT. It encodes CASIPETGELFF.

This CDR3 is CASSQRGTGGNNEQFF. In nucleotides, the CDR3 is TGCGCCAGCAGCCAACGGGGCACAGGGGGGAACAATGAGCAGTTCTTC. J is TRBJ2-1 and V is TRBV4-1; 8 positions match TRBD1. Germline loops: CDR1 MGHRA, CDR2 YSYEKL. There are 16 residues in the CDR3. Trimming took 2 bases from V and 5 from J; bases not matched to a gene: 8.

This chain links TRBV2 with TRBJ1-2, with a tentative D call TRBD1 (5 bases). This CDR3 has 14 residues. CDR1 is SNHLY and CDR2 is FYNNEI in the germline V gene. Trimming removed 4 bases at V and 6 bases at J, with 15 bases between. The CDR3 region has the DNA TGTGCCAGCAGTGGAACGACAGAAGACCATGGCTACACCTTC. Encoded protein: CASSGTTEDHGYTF.

The genes are TRBV5-4 and TRBJ2-1, with TRBD2 as a possible D gene (6 bases). Germline CDR1 and CDR2: SGHNT and YYREEE (reference sequence). V was cut by 4 bases and J by 7 bases, with 12 bases left in between. The CDR3 contains 13 residues. Written as DNA, the CDR3 is TGTGCCAGCAGCAACGAGCTAGCGAATGAGCAGTTCTTC. The encoded protein is CASSNELANEQFF.

V and J are TRBV7-9 and TRBJ1-4; D is ambiguous. This CDR3 region has 12 residues. Germline V gives CDR1 SEHNR, CDR2 FQNEAQ (reference sequence). V shed 5 bases and J shed 3 bases, with 4 bases lying between them. CDR3 amino acids: CASSNSNEKLFF. CDR3 DNA: TGTGCCAGCAGCAACTCTAATGAAAAACTGTTTTTT.

The chain recombines TRBV11-2 with TRBJ2-3; 8 bases are shared with TRBD2. The CDR3 has 16 amino acids. CDR1 is SGHAT, CDR2 FQNNGV, per germline. The V gene end was trimmed by 1 base and the J gene end by 4 bases; junction bases not matched to a gene: 7. In nucleotides, the CDR3 is TGTGCCAGCAGCTTAGCTGCGGGAGGAGTTGCAGATACGCAGTATTTT. Translation gives CASSLAAGGVADTQYF.

This chain joins TRBV5-1 and TRBJ2-1; D is uncertain. Trimming left V 0 bases short and J 8 bases short, with 12 bases between. There are 14 residues in the CDR3. From germline, CDR1 is SGHRS and CDR2 YFSETQ. CDR3 loop: CASSLGPPPDEQFF. The CDR3 nucleotides read TGCGCCAGCAGCTTGGGCCCCCCCCCAGATGAGCAGTTCTTC.

This clone was detected only a few times. The rearrangement links TRBV15 to TRBJ1-2; unclear D gene. Per germline, CDR1 LNHNV and CDR2 YYDKDF (reference sequence). V lost 3 bases to trimming and J lost 5 bases, with 16 bases between them. The CDR3 runs to 15 residues. CDR3 sequence (DNA): TGTGCCACCAGCAGGGAACTGGGCAGAGAATATGGCTACACCTTC. Translated, it gives CATSRELGREYGYTF.

The genes are TRBV6-6 and TRBJ1-5, with 8 bases matching TRBD1. Germline loops: CDR1 MNHNY, CDR2 SVGAGI (reference sequence). The CDR3 consists of 15 residues. Germline trimming cut 2 bases from V and 5 bases from J; bases unmatched to any gene: 5. CDR3 amino acids: CASSYPDRGHQPQHF. The CDR3 DNA is TGTGCCAGCAGTTACCCCGACAGGGGTCATCAGCCCCAGCATTTT.

This clone was observed a single time. The chain is built from TRBV28 and TRBJ1-2, with TRBD1 matching 10 bases. This CDR3 comprises 14 residues. Looked up from germline, CDR1 is MDHEN and CDR2 is SYDVKM. Germline trimming cut 5 bases from V and 8 bases from J; bases unmatched to any gene: 8. CDR3 bases: TGTGCCAGCAGTAAGACAGGGGGCGCGATGGGCTACACCTTC. Amino acid sequence: CASSKTGGAMGYTF.

This chain connects TRBV28 to TRBJ2-7, with 9 positions matching TRBD2. The germline CDR1 and CDR2 sequences are MDHEN and SYDVKM. The CDR3 has 15 residues. Trimming at V came to 2 bases and at J to 3 bases, leaving 5 bases not matched to a gene. The CDR3 loop is CASSLGGSGSYEQYF. The DNA of the CDR3 is TGTGCCAGCAGTTTAGGTGGTAGCGGGAGCTACGAGCAGTACTTC.

V and J are TRBV19 and TRBJ2-1, with 13 bases matching TRBD2. Per germline, CDR1 LNHDA and CDR2 SQIVND (reference sequence). With 5 bases clipped from V and 5 bases from J, the junction kept 12 bases outside the gene matches. CDR3 size: 18 residues. The CDR3 reads CASSGYLTSGGLHNEQFF. The CDR3 DNA sequence: TGTGCCAGTAGTGGCTATTTGACTAGCGGGGGGTTACACAATGAGCAGTTCTTC.

This clone was found once. The rearrangement joins TRBV4-1 to TRBJ1-3; 7 bases line up with TRBD1. This CDR3 comprises 16 residues. CDR1 is MGHRA, CDR2 YSYEKL, per germline. The V gene end was trimmed by 3 bases and the J gene end by 8 bases; junction bases not matched to a gene: 13. CDR3 nucleotide sequence: TGCGCCAGCAGCCATAGCGCGGACAGGAGGGCGGACACCATATATTTT. Encoded protein: CASSHSADRRADTIYF.

This clone was seen only a few times. V is TRBV9 and J is TRBJ2-3; 12 bases map to TRBD2. V lost 4 bases to trimming and J lost 5 bases; unmatched junction nucleotides: 8. Germline V CDR1 and CDR2: SGDLS, YYNGEE. The length of the CDR3 is 16 residues. CDR3 region: CASSFHSSGGEDTQYF. CDR3 bases: TGTGCCAGCAGCTTCCACTCTAGCGGGGGGGAAGATACGCAGTATTTT.

V usage is TRBV5-1 and J usage is TRBJ2-6; D may be TRBD1 (5 bases). Germline values: CDR1 SGHRS, CDR2 YFSETQ. The CDR3 covers 13 residues. Trimming pared 1 base from V and 13 bases from J, leaving 12 bases between. CDR3 DNA sequence: TGCGCCAGCAGCTTGACAGGTGGCAGAGTCCTGACTTTC. It yields the protein CASSLTGGRVLTF.

The rearrangement uses TRBV6-5 and TRBJ1-4; D is possibly TRBD1 (6 bases). From germline, CDR1 is MNHEY and CDR2 SVGAGI. Trimming took 5 bases from V and 5 from J, leaving 12 bases between them. The CDR3 loop spans 14 amino acids. The CDR3 is CASSEGGPNEKLFF. The CDR3 coding sequence is TGTGCCAGCAGTGAAGGGGGTCCGAATGAAAAACTGTTTTTT.

The chain is built from TRBV10-3 and TRBJ1-2, with D possibly being TRBD1 (6 bases). The CDR3 is made up of 14 amino acids. CDR1 and CDR2 from the germline V gene are ENHRY and SYGVKD. The V gene lost 7 bases and the J gene lost 1 base, with 13 bases spanning the gap. DNA of the CDR3: TGTGCCATCAAAGGCGGGGGCGATAACTATGGCTACACCTTC. Translating it yields CAIKGGGDNYGYTF.

The chain employs TRBV27 and TRBJ1-1; 9 nucleotides agree with TRBD1. J was trimmed by 5 bases and V by 7 bases; bases with no gene match: 8. CDR1 and CDR2 from the germline V gene are MNHEY and SMNVEV (reference sequence). The CDR3 runs 14 residues. The CDR3 nucleotides read TGTGCCAGCACTCAGCCGGGACAGGGAACTGAAGCTTTCTTT. Its translation: CASTQPGQGTEAFF.

The gene calls are TRBV28 and TRBJ2-4; D perhaps matches TRBD1 (7 bases). The V end lost 8 bases, the J end lost 0 bases, and 26 bases lay between the germline ends. Germline assignment: CDR1 MDHEN and CDR2 SYDVKM. This CDR3 comprises 19 residues. CDR3 sequence reads: CASAGNQGGKVLAKNIQYF. The CDR3 DNA sequence: TGTGCCAGCGCTGGAAATCAGGGGGGTAAAGTTTTAGCCAAAAACATTCAGTACTTC.

The chain links TRBV5-1 to TRBJ2-7; 7 bases line up with TRBD1. Germline CDR1 SGHRS, CDR2 YFSETQ. The CDR3 length is 13 residues. V shed 4 bases and J 4 bases; nucleotides not matched to a gene: 5. CDR3 sequence (DNA): TGCGCCAGCAGCCCCGGACAGGAATACGAGCAGTACTTC. It yields the protein CASSPGQEYEQYF.

V is TRBV4-2 and J is TRBJ1-1; D gene ambiguous. V dropped 0 bases and J dropped 11 bases, with 13 bases sitting between them. Germline CDR1 reads LGHNA; CDR2 reads YNFKEQ. The CDR3 extends over 13 amino acids. CDR3 DNA sequence: TGTGCCAGCAGCCAAGATAAGAGCGGGTTTGCTTTCTTT. Translating it yields CASSQDKSGFAFF.

The chain combines TRBV11-2 with TRBJ1-6; D is unresolved. CDR3 size: 15 residues. Germline V gives CDR1 SGHAT, CDR2 FQNNGV. V lost 5 bases to trimming and J lost 6 bases, with 14 bases between them. CDR3 region: CASSPSHVLNSPLHF. Here the CDR3 DNA reads TGTGCCAGCAGCCCATCACACGTCCTTAATTCACCCCTCCACTTT.

This clone was recorded once. V and J are TRBV7-2 and TRBJ2-5, with 7 bases fitting TRBD2. The V and J ends lost 5 bases and 4 bases, in that order; junction bases with no gene match: 7. Germline V lookup: CDR1 SGHTA, CDR2 FQGNSA. The CDR3 length is 14 residues. The CDR3 loop reads CASSASGPGETQYF. The CDR3 DNA reads TGTGCCAGCAGCGCTAGCGGTCCTGGAGAGACCCAGTACTTC.